This TCR beta chain came from a study of beta chain features in type 1 diabetes. For the study at large: No patient-donor differences in age, gender, total cells or subset yield. Investigators examined around 110 million sorted cells across all samples.

Expressed TCRB transcripts were sequenced because the isolated RNA had all been reverse transcribed beforehand. There were approximately 3.5 million reads on average in the naive, central memory and regulatory T cell samples. Sequencing used immunoSEQ multiplex PCR; TCRdb keeps in-frame clones, though not all of them. The sample gives just over 450,000 clones, 30% of which show up once; about 0.065% is in the top ten. V was clipped by 9 bases and J by 9 bases; unmatched bases: 9. The CDR3 runs to 14 residues. Germline V CDR1 and CDR2: MNHEY, SVGAGI. CD4+ naive, central memory, regulatory and stem cell-like memory cells were sorted via CD45RO/CCR7/CD25/CD127/CD95/CD27. The sample holds a few counts of this clone.

Sequencing was performed on naive CD4+ T cells from blood. The sequence derives from a man younger than 35 in good health. This chain connects TRBV6-5 to TRBJ2-1; 12 bases map to TRBD1. The CDR3 DNA sequence: TGTGCCAGTAGGGACAGGGGGCGCGAGGGTGAGCAGTTCTTC. This gives the protein CASRDRGREGEQFF.